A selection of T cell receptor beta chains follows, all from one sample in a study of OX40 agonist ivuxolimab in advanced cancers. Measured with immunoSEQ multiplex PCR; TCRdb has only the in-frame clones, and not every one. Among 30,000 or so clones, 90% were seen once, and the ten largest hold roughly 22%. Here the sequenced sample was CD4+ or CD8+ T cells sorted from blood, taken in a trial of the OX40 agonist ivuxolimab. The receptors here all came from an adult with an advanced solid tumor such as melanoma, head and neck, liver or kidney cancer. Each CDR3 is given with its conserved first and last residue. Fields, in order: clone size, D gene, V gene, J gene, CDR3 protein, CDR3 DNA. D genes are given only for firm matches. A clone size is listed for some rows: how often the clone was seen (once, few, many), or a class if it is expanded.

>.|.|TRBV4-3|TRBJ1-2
CASSQDWGAYGYTF
TGCGCCAGCAGCCAAGACTGGGGCGCGTATGGCTACACCTTC
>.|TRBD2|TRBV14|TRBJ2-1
CASSQVLAGTYNEQFF
TGTGCCAGCAGCCAAGTCCTAGCGGGGACATACAATGAGCAGTTCTTC
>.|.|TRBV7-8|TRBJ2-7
CASSWDTTYEQYF
TGTGCCAGCAGCTGGGACACGACCTACGAGCAGTACTTC
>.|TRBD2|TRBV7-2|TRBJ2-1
CASSYPGLAGTYNEQFF
TGTGCCAGCAGCTACCCGGGACTAGCGGGTACCTACAATGAGCAGTTCTTC
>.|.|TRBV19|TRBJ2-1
CASSMTATGEQFF
TGTGCCAGTAGTATGACCGCTACGGGTGAGCAGTTCTTC
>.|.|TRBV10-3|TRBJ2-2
CAISEPSATITRNTGELFF
TGTGCCATCAGTGAGCCTAGCGCTACAATTACCAGGAACACCGGGGAGCTGTTTTTT
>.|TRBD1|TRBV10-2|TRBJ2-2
CASLAPGGTGELFF
TGCGCCAGCCTGGCGCCAGGGGGCACCGGGGAGCTGTTTTTT
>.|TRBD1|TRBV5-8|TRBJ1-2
CASSLGQGYDYGYTF
TGTGCCAGCAGCTTGGGACAGGGGTACGACTATGGCTACACCTTC
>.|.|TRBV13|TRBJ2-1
CASSIAQPAYSYNEQFF
TGTGCCAGCAGCATCGCCCAGCCGGCCTACTCCTACAATGAGCAGTTCTTC
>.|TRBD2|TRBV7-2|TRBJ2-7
CASSPRVGLAGIVPYEQYF
TGTGCCAGCAGCCCCAGAGTCGGACTAGCGGGGATTGTCCCCTACGAGCAGTACTTC
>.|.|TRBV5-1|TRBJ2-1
CASSQDYLNEQFF
TGCGCCAGCAGCCAAGACTACCTCAATGAGCAGTTCTTC
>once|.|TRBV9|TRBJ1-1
CASRGGGLDTEAFF
TGTGCCAGCAGGGGAGGGGGGTTGGACACTGAAGCTTTCTTT
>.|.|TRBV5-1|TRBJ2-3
CASSLWPSGTGDTQYF
TGCGCCAGCAGCTTGTGGCCGAGCGGCACAGGCGATACGCAGTATTTT
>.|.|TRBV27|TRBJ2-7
CASSFTGQPSGTHYEQYF
TGTGCCAGCAGTTTTACGGGACAGCCAAGCGGGACCCACTACGAGCAGTACTTC
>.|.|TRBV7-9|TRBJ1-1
CASSLEENTEAFF
TGTGCCAGCAGCTTAGAGGAGAACACTGAAGCTTTCTTT
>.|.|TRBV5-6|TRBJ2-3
CASSTGPPGATDTQYF
TGTGCCAGCAGCACGGGACCCCCGGGGGCGACAGATACGCAGTATTTT
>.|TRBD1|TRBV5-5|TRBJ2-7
CASSIRDRHYEQYF
TGTGCCAGCAGCATCCGGGACAGGCACTACGAGCAGTACTTC
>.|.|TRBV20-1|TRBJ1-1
CSASVTEAFF
TGCAGTGCTAGCGTCACAGAAGCTTTCTTT
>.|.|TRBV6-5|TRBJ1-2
CASSYSGIRGAGGYTF
TGTGCCAGCAGTTACTCGGGGATTCGGGGGGCAGGTGGCTACACCTTC
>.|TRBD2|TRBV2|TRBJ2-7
CASSEATSGPLYEQYF
TGTGCCAGCAGTGAAGCCACTAGCGGGCCCCTCTACGAGCAGTACTTC
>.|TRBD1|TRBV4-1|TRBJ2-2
CASSQLTGSNTGELFF
TGCGCCAGCAGCCAATTGACAGGGTCCAACACCGGGGAGCTGTTTTTT
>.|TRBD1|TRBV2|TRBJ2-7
CASTWGTGSYEQYF
TGTGCCAGCACTTGGGGGACAGGGTCCTACGAGCAGTACTTC
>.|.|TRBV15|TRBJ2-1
CATGGAGFNEQFF
TGTGCCACCGGAGGGGCGGGATTCAATGAGCAGTTCTTC
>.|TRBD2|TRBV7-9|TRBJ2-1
CASSGRTSGTYNEQFF
TGTGCCAGCAGCGGACGGACTAGCGGGACGTACAATGAGCAGTTCTTC
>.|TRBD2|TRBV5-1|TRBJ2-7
CASSSILAGDEQYF
TGCGCCAGCAGCTCGATACTAGCGGGAGACGAGCAGTACTTC
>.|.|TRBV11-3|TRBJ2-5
CASSLRGDGQETQYF
TGTGCCAGCAGCTTAAGGGGGGACGGTCAAGAGACCCAGTACTTC
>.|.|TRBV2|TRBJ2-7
CASMLDWGYEQYF
TGTGCCAGCATGTTGGACTGGGGGTACGAGCAGTACTTC
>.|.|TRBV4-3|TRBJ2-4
CASSPTGDAKNIQYF
TGCGCCAGCAGCCCCACGGGAGACGCCAAAAACATTCAGTACTTC
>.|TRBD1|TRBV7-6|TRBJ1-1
CASSPPGQGYTEAFF
TGTGCCAGCAGTCCTCCGGGACAGGGGTACACTGAAGCTTTCTTT
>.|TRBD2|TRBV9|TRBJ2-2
CASSASRLAGEVPGELFF
TGTGCCAGCAGCGCATCCAGACTAGCGGGAGAAGTCCCCGGGGAGCTGTTTTTT
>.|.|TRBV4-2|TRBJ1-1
CASSGVGTEAFF
TGTGCCAGCAGCGGGGTCGGCACTGAAGCTTTCTTT
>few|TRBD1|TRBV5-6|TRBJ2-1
CASSRGTGGYNEQFF
TGTGCCAGCAGCCGCGGGACAGGGGGGTACAATGAGCAGTTCTTC
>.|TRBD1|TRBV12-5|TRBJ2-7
CASGPGQGAYEQYF
TGTGCTAGTGGTCCGGGACAGGGGGCCTACGAGCAGTACTTC
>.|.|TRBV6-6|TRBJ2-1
CASSYAGPGSYNEQFF
TGTGCCAGCAGTTACGCGGGCCCAGGGTCCTACAATGAGCAGTTCTTC
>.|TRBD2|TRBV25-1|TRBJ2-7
CASSEYATSGSYEQYF
TGTGCCAGCAGTGAATATGCGACTAGCGGGAGCTACGAGCAGTACTTC
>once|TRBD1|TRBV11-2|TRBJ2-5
CASSLGRDRETQYF
TGTGCCAGCAGCTTAGGACGGGACAGGGAGACCCAGTACTTC
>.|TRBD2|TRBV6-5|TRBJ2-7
CASSQRTSGYEQYF
TGTGCCAGCAGTCAACGGACTAGCGGCTACGAGCAGTACTTC
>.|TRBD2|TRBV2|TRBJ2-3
CASRPSSWTSGRTRSTDTQYF
TGTGCCAGCAGACCGTCAAGCTGGACTAGCGGGAGAACAAGGAGCACAGATACGCAGTATTTT
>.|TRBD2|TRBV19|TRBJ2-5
CASSTGLAVQETQYF
TGTGCCAGTAGTACCGGACTAGCGGTCCAAGAGACCCAGTACTTC
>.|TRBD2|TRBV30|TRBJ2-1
CAWGTSGIYNEQFF
TGTGCCTGGGGGACTAGCGGGATTTACAATGAGCAGTTCTTC
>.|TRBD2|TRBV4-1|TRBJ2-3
CASSLGLAENTQYF
TGCGCCAGCAGCCTCGGACTAGCCGAGAATACGCAGTATTTT
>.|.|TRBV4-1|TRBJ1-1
CASSQDSIKAFF
TGCGCCAGCAGCCAAGATTCGATCAAAGCTTTCTTT
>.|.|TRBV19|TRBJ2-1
CASSIVGTLPHNEQFF
TGTGCCAGTAGTATAGTCGGGACCCTCCCCCACAATGAGCAGTTCTTC
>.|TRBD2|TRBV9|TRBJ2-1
CASSAGLAGGPGNEQFF
TGTGCCAGCAGCGCCGGACTAGCGGGAGGGCCGGGGAATGAGCAGTTCTTC
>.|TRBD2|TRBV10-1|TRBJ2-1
CASSVGLAGYNEQFF
TGCGCCAGCAGTGTAGGTCTAGCGGGATACAATGAGCAGTTCTTC
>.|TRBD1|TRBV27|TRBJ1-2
CASSFHGQGSYGYTF
TGTGCCAGCAGTTTCCACGGACAGGGAAGCTATGGCTACACCTTC
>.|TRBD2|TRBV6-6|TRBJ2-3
CASSLAGELTDTQYF
TGTGCCAGCAGCTTAGCGGGAGAATTAACAGATACGCAGTATTTT
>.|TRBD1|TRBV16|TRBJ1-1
CASSQLGQGMNTEAFF
TGTGCCAGCAGCCAATTGGGACAGGGGATGAACACTGAAGCTTTCTTT
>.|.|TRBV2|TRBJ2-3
CASFLPRAGRGWGTDTQYF
TGTGCCAGCTTCCTACCCCGGGCGGGGAGAGGGTGGGGCACAGATACGCAGTATTTT
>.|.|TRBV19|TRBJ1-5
CASKDGFSNQPQHF
TGTGCCAGTAAGGACGGATTTAGCAATCAGCCCCAGCATTTT
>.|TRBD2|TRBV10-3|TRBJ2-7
CAISESRLAGRNSYEQYF
TGTGCCATCAGTGAGTCGAGGCTAGCGGGACGAAACTCCTACGAGCAGTACTTC
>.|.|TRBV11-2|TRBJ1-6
CASSLDTGISSYNSPLHF
TGTGCCAGCAGCTTAGACACAGGAATTAGCTCCTATAATTCACCCCTCCACTTT
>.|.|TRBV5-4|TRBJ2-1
CASSLVVPNEQFF
TGTGCCAGCAGCTTGGTGGTTCCGAATGAGCAGTTCTTC
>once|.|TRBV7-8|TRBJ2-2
CASSTYSGGELFF
TGTGCCAGCAGCACCTATAGCGGCGGGGAGCTGTTTTTT
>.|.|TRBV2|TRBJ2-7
CASSNHEQYF
TGTGCCAGCAGTAACCACGAGCAGTACTTC
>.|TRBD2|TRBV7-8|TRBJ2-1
CASSFELAGFNEQFF
TGTGCCAGCAGCTTCGAACTAGCGGGGTTCAATGAGCAGTTCTTC
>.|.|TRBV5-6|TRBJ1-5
CASSPRPGNQPQHF
TGTGCCAGCAGCCCCCGTCCGGGCAATCAGCCCCAGCATTTT
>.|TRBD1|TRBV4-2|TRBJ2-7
CASSQDFGTGHTYEQYF
TGTGCCAGCAGCCAAGATTTTGGGACAGGGCACACCTACGAGCAGTACTTC
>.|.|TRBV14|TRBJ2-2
CASSTYSDTGELFF
TGTGCCAGCAGTACTTACTCGGACACCGGGGAGCTGTTTTTT